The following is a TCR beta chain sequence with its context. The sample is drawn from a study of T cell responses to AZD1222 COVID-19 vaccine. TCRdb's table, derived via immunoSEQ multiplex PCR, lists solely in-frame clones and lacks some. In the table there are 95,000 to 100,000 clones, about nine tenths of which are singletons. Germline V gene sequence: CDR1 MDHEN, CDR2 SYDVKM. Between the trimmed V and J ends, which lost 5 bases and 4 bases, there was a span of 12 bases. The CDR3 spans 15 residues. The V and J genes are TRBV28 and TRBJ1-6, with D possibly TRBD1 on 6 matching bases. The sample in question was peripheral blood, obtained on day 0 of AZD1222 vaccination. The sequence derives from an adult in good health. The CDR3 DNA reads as TGTGCCAGCAGTCCCGGACAGATTTATAATTCACCCCTCCACTTT. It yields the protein CASSPGQIYNSPLHF.